This TCR beta chain was sequenced during a study of blood T cell repertoires in COVID-19. CDR1 is MNHNY, CDR2 SVGAGI, per germline (reference sequence). This CDR3 region has 15 residues. Trimming stripped 2 bases from V and 1 base from J, with 11 bases between. The table came from immunoSEQ multiplex PCR; TCRdb's copy has only in-frame clones and leaves some out. The table lists approximately 330,000 clones, around 90% of them singletons. Enrollment of patients from Seattle took place during active infection, with longitudinal follow-up. Material: peripheral blood. The chain is built from TRBV6-6 and TRBJ1-1; tentatively, D is TRBD1 (5 bases). The sequence came from a man aged 25-45 years with COVID-19, enrolled during active disease. CDR3 coding DNA: TGTGCCAGCAGTTACCTGACAGTTTCGAACACTGAAGCTTTCTTT. Amino acid sequence: CASSYLTVSNTEAFF.